This T cell receptor (beta chain) was observed in a study of blood T cell repertoires in COVID-19. Study details: Sources were T cells, B-cell-depleted T cells, or PBMCs; the material itself was cDNA or gDNA.

Unmatched junction bases numbered 10, after V lost 0 bases and J lost 8 bases. Germline V gene sequence: CDR1 SGHRS, CDR2 YFSETQ. There are 16 residues in the CDR3. In the original processing: Amplification with reference gene primers provided the estimates of nucleated cell counts. Method: immunoSEQ multiplex PCR; TCRdb's copy keeps in-frame clones and lacks some. V and J calls and clone size are copied from that table; D and trimming were computed from the DNA. In the table there are 300,000 or so clones, roughly nine tenths of which are singletons. This chain links TRBV5-1 with TRBJ1-5, with 8 nucleotides matching TRBD1. Sequences were obtained from peripheral blood. This clonotype was sampled from a woman in her thirties with COVID-19, enrolled during active disease. The CDR3, as DNA: TGCGCCAGCAGCTTGGGCCCCCGACAGGGGATCGAGCCCCAGCATTTT. It encodes CASSLGPRQGIEPQHF.